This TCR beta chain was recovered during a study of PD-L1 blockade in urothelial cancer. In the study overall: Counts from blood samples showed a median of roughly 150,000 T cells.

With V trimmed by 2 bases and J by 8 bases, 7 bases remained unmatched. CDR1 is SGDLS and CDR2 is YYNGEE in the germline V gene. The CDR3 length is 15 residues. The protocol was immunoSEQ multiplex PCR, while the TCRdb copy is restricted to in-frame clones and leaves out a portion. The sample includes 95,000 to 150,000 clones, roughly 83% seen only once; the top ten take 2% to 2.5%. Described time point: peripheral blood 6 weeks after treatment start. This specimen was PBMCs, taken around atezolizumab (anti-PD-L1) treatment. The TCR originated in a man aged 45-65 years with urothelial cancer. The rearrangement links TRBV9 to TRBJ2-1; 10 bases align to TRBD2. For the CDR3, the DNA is TGTGCCAGCAGCGTGGCTAGCGGGAGTATCTATGAGCAGTTCTTC. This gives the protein CASSVASGSIYEQFF.